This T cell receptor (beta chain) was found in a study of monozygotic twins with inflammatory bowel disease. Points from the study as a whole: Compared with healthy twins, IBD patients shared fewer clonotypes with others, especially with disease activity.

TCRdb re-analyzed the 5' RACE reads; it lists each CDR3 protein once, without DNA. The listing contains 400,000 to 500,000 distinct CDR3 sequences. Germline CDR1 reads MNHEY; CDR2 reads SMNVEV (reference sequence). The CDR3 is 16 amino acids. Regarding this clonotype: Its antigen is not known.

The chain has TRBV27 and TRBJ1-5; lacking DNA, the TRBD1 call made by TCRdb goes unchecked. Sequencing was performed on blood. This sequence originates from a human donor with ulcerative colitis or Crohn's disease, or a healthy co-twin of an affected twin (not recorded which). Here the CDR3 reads CASSLNPTGARQPQHF.